This is a list of T cell receptor beta chains from one sample in a study of blood T cell repertoires in COVID-19. The assay was immunoSEQ multiplex PCR, and TCRdb's table has in-frame clones only and misses some. The sample records around 17,000 clones, 90% to 95% being singletons. Sequenced: peripheral blood. The receptors derive from a man between 60 and 75 years old with active COVID-19. CDR3s include the opening cysteine and the closing phenylalanine or tryptophan. D genes are given only for firm matches. Only part of the rows carry a size: once, few, many, or a class if the clone is expanded.

V,J,D,size,CDR3,DNA
TRBV6-4,TRBJ1-6,TRBD1,.,CASSDDRVMTPLHF,TGTGCCAGCAGTGACGACAGGGTAATGACACCCCTCCACTTT
TRBV19,TRBJ1-5,.,.,CASRGTRRGVGNQPQHF,TGTGCCAGTAGGGGTACCAGGCGGGGAGTGGGCAATCAGCCCCAGCATTTT
TRBV18,TRBJ2-7,.,.,CASSPLGRHEQYF,TGTGCCAGCTCACCACTAGGGAGACACGAGCAGTACTTC
TRBV7-9,TRBJ1-2,.,.,CASSLGGRTYGYTF,TGTGCCAGCAGCTTAGGCGGGAGGACCTATGGCTACACCTTC
TRBV19,TRBJ1-4,.,.,CASSDRGGTNEKLFF,TGTGCCAGTAGTGACCGCGGAGGGACTAATGAAAAACTGTTTTTT
TRBV5-1,TRBJ2-2,.,.,CASSFESGTNTGELFF,TGCGCCAGCAGCTTTGAGTCAGGGACGAACACCGGGGAGCTGTTTTTT
TRBV18,TRBJ1-6,.,.,CASSPGANSPLHF,TGTGCCAGCTCACCAGGGGCGAATTCACCCCTCCACTTT
TRBV6-5,TRBJ2-7,TRBD1,.,CASSSGGQDYEQYF,TGTGCCAGCAGTTCCGGGGGACAGGACTACGAGCAGTACTTC
TRBV12-2,TRBJ2-3,.,.,CAAERGGTDTQYF,TGTGCAGCTGAGCGGGGGGGCACAGATACGCAGTATTTT
TRBV3-1/TRBV3-2,TRBJ2-5,TRBD1,once,CASSPGTGRETQYF,TGTGCCAGCAGCCCCGGGACAGGGCGGGAGACCCAGTACTTC
TRBV29-1,TRBJ2-7,.,.,CSVAEDSYEQYF,TGCAGCGTTGCCGAGGACTCCTACGAGCAGTACTTC
TRBV11-2,TRBJ1-5,.,once,CASSLAGRNQPQHF,TGTGCCAGCAGCTTAGCGGGTCGCAATCAGCCCCAGCATTTT
TRBV5-5,TRBJ2-1,TRBD2,.,CASAGGNPYNEQFF,TGTGCCAGTGCGGGGGGGAACCCCTACAATGAGCAGTTCTTC
TRBV29-1,TRBJ1-5,TRBD1,.,CSVMTGASQHF,TGCAGCGTGATGACAGGGGCCTCGCAGCATTTT
TRBV7-3,TRBJ2-1,TRBD1,.,CASSLFPGTDYNEQFF,TGTGCCAGCAGCTTATTCCCCGGGACAGACTACAATGAGCAGTTCTTC
TRBV10-3,TRBJ1-3,TRBD1,.,CAIRGQQEGNTIYF,TGTGCCATCAGGGGACAGCAGGAAGGAAACACCATATATTTT
TRBV4-2,TRBJ1-2,.,once,CASSRNRKDSDGYTF,TGTGCCAGCAGCCGCAATAGGAAAGACAGCGATGGCTACACCTTC
TRBV27,TRBJ2-6,.,.,CASRGYSGANVLTF,TGTGCCAGCAGGGGCTACTCTGGGGCCAACGTCCTGACTTTC
TRBV5-5,TRBJ2-4,TRBD1,.,CASRPGQTQDIQYF,TGTGCCAGCAGACCGGGACAGACGCAGGACATTCAGTACTTC
TRBV11-2,TRBJ1-1,TRBD1,.,CASSTPGGGLSRAFF,TGTGCCAGCAGCACCCCAGGGGGCGGCTTATCGAGAGCTTTCTTT
TRBV5-1,TRBJ1-1,.,.,CASAGGNTEAFF,TGCGCCAGCGCCGGGGGGAACACTGAAGCTTTCTTT
TRBV5-5,TRBJ2-7,.,few,CASSLSGYEQYF,TGTGCCAGCAGCTTGTCGGGCTACGAGCAGTACTTC
TRBV5-1,TRBJ1-5,.,once,CASSWGGGADQPQHF,TGCGCCAGCAGCTGGGGGGGAGGAGCCGATCAGCCCCAGCATTTT
TRBV19,TRBJ2-5,.,.,CASSAGQRVLQETQYF,TGTGCCAGTAGTGCCGGACAGCGCGTACTACAAGAGACCCAGTACTTC
TRBV13,TRBJ2-3,TRBD2,.,CASSLVDHLAHRWAGGGHADTQYF,TGTGCCAGCAGCTTAGTTGACCACCTCGCACATAGATGGGCCGGGGGGGGCCATGCAGATACGCAGTATTTT
TRBV19,TRBJ1-5,TRBD1,.,CASSMEFQGATQPQHF,TGTGCCAGTAGTATGGAATTTCAGGGGGCCACACAGCCCCAGCATTTT
TRBV5-4,TRBJ2-7,TRBD1,few,CASSLWIGTDYEQYF,TGTGCCAGCAGCTTGTGGATTGGGACAGACTACGAGCAGTACTTC
TRBV20-1,TRBJ1-1,.,.,CSAGRGTEAFF,TGCAGTGCTGGAAGGGGGACTGAAGCTTTCTTT
TRBV12-5,TRBJ1-5,.,once,CASGWTAPSNQPQHF,TGTGCTAGTGGTTGGACAGCCCCTAGCAATCAGCCCCAGCATTTT
TRBV7-2,TRBJ2-5,TRBD2,.,CASSLTSGGMETQYF,TGTGCCAGCAGCTTGACTAGCGGGGGGATGGAGACCCAGTACTTC
TRBV7-3,TRBJ2-1,TRBD1,.,CASSPGTGAHEQFF,TGTGCCAGCAGCCCGGGGACAGGGGCCCATGAGCAGTTCTTC
TRBV23-1,TRBJ2-5,TRBD2,once,CASSPGGVSHQETQYF,TGCGCCAGCAGTCCTGGGGGGGTGAGTCACCAAGAGACCCAGTACTTC
TRBV11-2,TRBJ1-3,.,once,CASSPHNKGVTIYF,TGTGCCAGCAGCCCCCACAATAAAGGGGTAACCATATATTTT
TRBV4-1,TRBJ1-4,.,.,CASSQVRVEKLFF,TGCGCCAGCAGCCAAGTGCGGGTAGAAAAACTGTTTTTT
TRBV27,TRBJ2-5,.,.,CASSSGRSETQYF,TGTGCCAGCAGTTCCGGTCGGTCAGAGACCCAGTACTTC
TRBV5-1,TRBJ1-4,TRBD1,.,CASSAGQGGYLTNEKLFF,TGCGCCAGCAGCGCGGGACAGGGCGGCTACTTAACTAATGAAAAACTGTTTTTT
TRBV3-1/TRBV3-2,TRBJ2-5,.,.,CASSQDRAEGETQYF,TGTGCCAGCAGCCAAGACCGGGCAGAGGGAGAGACCCAGTACTTC